The 24 T cell receptor beta chains below come from one sample, sequenced in a study of blood T cells in healthy people across ages. Through a sample-barcoded 5' primer and a J-beta primer mix, a second PCR was run for about 6 to 12 cycles. One entry per CDR3 protein, called by TCRdb with MiXCR from the 5' RACE reads. The table records 1.4 million to 1.5 million distinct CDR3 sequences, 42% of them present only once. Input material: blood. Receptors were obtained from a woman younger than 30 in good health.

The V and J genes are TRBV2 and TRBJ2-5, with D tentatively TRBD2 (7 bases). V was trimmed by 6 bases and J by 2 bases, leaving 13 bases between them. Germline values: CDR1 SNHLY, CDR2 FYNNEI. This CDR3 region has 14 residues. This CDR3 is CASSDRGAQETQYF. CDR3 bases: TGTGCCAGCAGCGACCGGGGGGCACAAGAGACCCAGTACTTC.

This clonotype showed up just a few times. The gene calls are TRBV4-1 and TRBJ2-5; 10 nucleotides line up with TRBD2. The CDR3 is 15 amino acids. The trim removed 2 bases at V and 3 bases at J, leaving 3 bases unmatched. Per the germline V gene, CDR1 is MGHRA and CDR2 is YSYEKL. The CDR3 nucleotides read TGCGCCAGCAGCCAACCTAGCGGGGGAAAAGAGACCCAGTACTTC. Translation gives CASSQPSGGKETQYF.

This clonotype was detected only a few times. The chain carries TRBV20-1 and TRBJ2-7; D gene ambiguous. The germline CDR1 and CDR2 sequences are DFQATT and SNEGSKA (reference sequence). With 1 base removed from V and 4 bases from J, the gap between germline ends came to 20 bases. This CDR3 has 16 amino acids. The CDR3 sequence is CSARGAGLNPLYEQYF. CDR3 DNA: TGCAGTGCTAGAGGGGCTGGGCTCAACCCCCTTTACGAGCAGTACTTC.

The chain uses TRBV7-8 and TRBJ1-1; TRBD1 matches at 7 bases. This CDR3 is 12 amino acids long. Germline assignment: CDR1 SGHVS and CDR2 FQNEAQ. V shed 4 bases and J 6 bases; nucleotides not matched to a gene: 2. The CDR3 nucleotides are TGTGCCAGCAGCTCGACAGGGTCTGAAGCTTTCTTT. This codes for CASSSTGSEAFF.

In this sample, this clonotype turned up a few times. The V gene is TRBV4-1, the J gene TRBJ2-7, with unresolved D. The CDR3 covers 14 residues. V dropped 0 bases and J dropped 0 bases, with 6 bases sitting between them. Looked up from germline, CDR1 is MGHRA and CDR2 is YSYEKL. For the CDR3, the DNA is TGCGCCAGCAGCCAAGATGGAGCCTCCTACGAGCAGTACTTC. Amino acid sequence: CASSQDGASYEQYF.

This clonotype was recorded at least ten times. The chain recombines TRBV20-1 with TRBJ2-5; D remains unclear. The V and J ends lost 0 bases and 4 bases respectively, with 3 bases between them. Germline CDR1 DFQATT, CDR2 SNEGSKA (reference sequence). The length of the CDR3 is 11 residues. The CDR3 DNA is TGCAGTGCTAGAGACGGAGAGACCCAGTACTTC. Translated, it gives CSARDGETQYF.

The V gene is TRBV10-2, the J gene TRBJ1-1; 10 nucleotides line up with TRBD1. J gave up 2 bases and V 4 bases, and 7 bases lay outside the gene matches. The CDR3 consists of 16 residues. Germline V CDR1 and CDR2: WSHSY, SAAADI. The CDR3 region is CASSAVWTGGNTEAFF. CDR3 in DNA: TGCGCCAGCAGTGCCGTTTGGACAGGGGGAAACACTGAAGCTTTCTTT.

This clonotype was recorded a few times. The chain combines TRBV27 with TRBJ2-7, with TRBD1 as a possible D gene (6 bases). This CDR3 comprises 13 residues. The ends were cut back, 4 bases at V and 7 bases at J, with 14 bases in the middle. Germline V gene data show CDR1 as MNHEY and CDR2 as SMNVEV (reference sequence). The CDR3 sequence: CASSYSPGHEQYF. CDR3 coding DNA: TGTGCCAGCAGTTACAGTCCGGGACATGAGCAGTACTTC.

The CDR3 sequence is CAISDVGGGDSPLHF. Written as DNA, the CDR3 is TGTGCCATCAGTGACGTGGGCGGAGGGGATTCACCCCTCCACTTT. The chain joins TRBV10-3 to TRBJ1-6; possible D gene TRBD1, 5 bases. Trimming took off 3 bases at V and 8 bases at J, with 14 bases between the two ends. Germline V gene sequence: CDR1 ENHRY, CDR2 SYGVKD. The CDR3 is made up of 15 amino acids.

This clonotype has only a few counts. The chain has TRBV9 and TRBJ2-1, with D perhaps matching TRBD2 (5 bases). V lost 0 bases and J lost 1, with 11 bases in between. The germline V gene encodes CDR1 SGDLS and CDR2 YYNGEE. The CDR3 contains 16 residues. The CDR3 DNA follows: TGTGCCAGCAGCGTAGCGGCGGGTTTGTCCTACAATGAGCAGTTCTTC. This translates into CASSVAAGLSYNEQFF.

Concerning this clonotype itself: One junction end does not reproduce the germline sequence, and a read error may be involved. The chain employs TRBV27 and TRBJ1-6, with D hard to call. The CDR3 has 16 residues. Germline V gene sequence: CDR1 MNHEY, CDR2 SMNVEV (reference sequence). The CDR3 loop reads CVSSLESYQSGSPLHF. DNA for the CDR3: TGTGTCAGCAGTTTAGAAAGCTACCAGTCAGGATCACCCCTCCACTTT.

V gene TRBV20-1 combines with J gene TRBJ2-7, with 8 bases lining up with TRBD2. CDR3 length: 14 residues. Germline CDR1 is DFQATT and CDR2 is SNEGSKA (reference sequence). The V gene end was trimmed by 5 bases and the J gene end by 2 bases; junction bases not matched to a gene: 8. The CDR3 coding sequence is TGCAGTGCTCTCCCAGCGGGAGCAGCCTACGAGCAGTACTTC. Amino acids: CSALPAGAAYEQYF.

The chain couples TRBV19 to TRBJ2-1, with D possibly matching TRBD1 (5 bases). CDR3 length: 16 amino acids. Trimming pared 3 bases from V and 5 bases from J, leaving 17 bases between. The germline V gene encodes CDR1 LNHDA and CDR2 SQIVND (reference sequence). The CDR3 spells CASSIGQGELNNEQFF. The DNA for the CDR3 is TGTGCCAGTAGTATTGGTCAGGGCGAATTAAACAATGAGCAGTTCTTC.

The chain couples TRBV3-1 to TRBJ1-1; no reliable D call. Germline V lookup: CDR1 LGHDT, CDR2 YNNKEL (reference sequence). V was trimmed by 1 base and J by 0 bases, leaving 9 bases between them. This CDR3 is 15 amino acids long. The CDR3 nucleotides read TGTGCCAGCAGCCAAGGGGCAGCCATGAACACTGAAGCTTTCTTT. Translation: CASSQGAAMNTEAFF.

This clonotype has a handful of counts. This sequence joins TRBV10-2 and TRBJ2-1, with D uncertain. The CDR3 spans 11 residues. The ends were cut back, 3 bases at V and 6 bases at J, with 3 bases in the middle. Germline CDR1 WSHSY, CDR2 SAAADI. Here the CDR3 reads CASSDGNEQFF. DNA of the CDR3: TGCGCCAGCAGTGATGGCAATGAGCAGTTCTTC.

The chain uses TRBV27 and TRBJ2-3; 8 bases are a match to TRBD1. Germline V gene sequence: CDR1 MNHEY, CDR2 SMNVEV (reference sequence). J was trimmed by 4 bases and V by 6 bases; bases with no gene match: 12. This CDR3 is 16 amino acids long. This CDR3 is CASSYPGQDGADTQYF. The DNA of the CDR3 is TGTGCCAGCAGCTACCCGGGACAGGACGGGGCAGATACGCAGTATTTT.

The chain couples TRBV18 to TRBJ2-5; 7 bases line up with TRBD2. The germline V gene encodes CDR1 KGHSH and CDR2 LQKENI. J was trimmed by 5 bases and V by 3 bases; bases with no gene match: 9. The CDR3 covers 15 residues. The CDR3 DNA reads as TGTGCCAGCTCACCGCTCCGGGACTATCGGGAGACCCAGTACTTC. Translation gives CASSPLRDYRETQYF.

The gene calls are TRBV19 and TRBJ2-1; 7 nucleotides align to TRBD1. The germline gives CDR1 LNHDA, CDR2 SQIVND (reference sequence). J lost 8 bases, V lost 3 bases, and 4 bases had no gene match. The CDR3 is 13 residues long. CDR3 region: CASSIRQGDEQFF. CDR3 nucleotides: TGTGCCAGTAGTATCCGACAGGGCGATGAGCAGTTCTTC.

In its sample, this clonotype was seen a few times. The chain employs TRBV7-3 and TRBJ2-2; TRBD2 is a possible D gene (7 bases). The CDR3 totals 15 residues. V dropped 5 bases and J dropped 2 bases, with 12 bases sitting between them. Germline values: CDR1 SGHTA, CDR2 FQGTGA. The CDR3 nucleotides are TGTGCCAGCAGCCGGGGGGCTACCAACACCGGGGAGCTGTTTTTT. Translated: CASSRGATNTGELFF. The whole variable domain, remainder taken from reference TRBV7-3 and TRBJ2-2, is GAGVSQTPSNKVTEKGKYVELRCDPISGHTALYWYRQSLGQGPEFLIYFQGTGAADDSGLPNDRFFAVRPEGSVSTLKIQRTERGDSAVYLCASSRGATNTGELFFGEGSRLTVL.

This clonotype was counted ten times or more. The chain is built from TRBV15 and TRBJ2-7, with D perhaps matching TRBD2 (6 bases). Germline lookup yields CDR1 LNHNV and CDR2 YYDKDF (reference sequence). This CDR3 has 15 amino acids. V was clipped by 0 bases and J by 3 bases, with 12 bases between them. CDR3 protein: CATSRDAGSLYEQYF. The CDR3 DNA reads TGTGCCACCAGCAGAGATGCCGGGAGTCTCTACGAGCAGTACTTC.

The V gene is TRBV9, the J gene TRBJ2-5; no clear D. Between the trimmed V and J ends, which lost 1 base and 11 bases, there was a span of 18 bases. This CDR3 spans 14 amino acids. Germline CDR1 and CDR2: SGDLS and YYNGEE. This chain's CDR3 is CASSVNWRVREQYF. The CDR3 DNA sequence: TGTGCCAGCAGCGTAAACTGGAGAGTCCGTGAGCAGTACTTC.

The chain combines TRBV27 with TRBJ2-5, with TRBD2 identical over 12 bases. The CDR3 is made up of 19 amino acids. V shed 4 bases and J 11 bases; nucleotides not matched to a gene: 23. Germline V gene lookup returns CDR1 MNHEY and CDR2 SMNVEV (reference sequence). The CDR3 spells CASSSLAGGLLTPINEQYF. The CDR3 DNA reads TGTGCCAGCAGTTCCCTAGCGGGGGGGCTTTTAACCCCAATTAATGAGCAGTACTTC.

The CDR3 bases are TGTGCCAGCAGTTACTCGAACTTGGAGTCGGTGGGTGAGCAGTTCTTC. Amino acids: CASSYSNLESVGEQFF. The chain links TRBV6-5 to TRBJ2-1, with D uncertain. Trimming pared 0 bases from V and 9 bases from J, leaving 18 bases between. The CDR3 is 16 residues long. CDR1 is MNHEY, CDR2 SVGAGI, per germline.

V gene TRBV2 combines with J gene TRBJ2-5; 10 bases fit TRBD2. The length of the CDR3 is 15 residues. The J segment lost 0 bases and the V segment lost 6 bases, leaving 4 bases of the junction unmatched. CDR1 and CDR2 from the germline V gene are SNHLY and FYNNEI. CDR3 protein: CASSLAGADQETQYF. CDR3 nucleotide sequence: TGTGCCAGCAGCCTAGCGGGGGCCGACCAAGAGACCCAGTACTTC.